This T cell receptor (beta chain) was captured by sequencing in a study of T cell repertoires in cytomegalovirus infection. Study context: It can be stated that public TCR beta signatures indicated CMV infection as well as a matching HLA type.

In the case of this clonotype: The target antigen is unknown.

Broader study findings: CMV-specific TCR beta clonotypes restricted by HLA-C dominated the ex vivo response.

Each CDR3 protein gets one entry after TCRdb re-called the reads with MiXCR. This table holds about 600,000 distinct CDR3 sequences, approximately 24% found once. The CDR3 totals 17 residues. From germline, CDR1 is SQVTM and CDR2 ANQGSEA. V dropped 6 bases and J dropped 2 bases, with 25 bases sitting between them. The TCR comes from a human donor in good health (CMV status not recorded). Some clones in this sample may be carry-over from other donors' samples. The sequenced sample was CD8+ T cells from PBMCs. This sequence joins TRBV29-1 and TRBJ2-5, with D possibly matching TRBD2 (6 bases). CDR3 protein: CSVLRTGTPQWQETQYF. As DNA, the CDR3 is TGCAGCGTCTTGCGTACCGGGACTCCCCAGTGGCAAGAGACCCAGTACTTC.